This TCR beta chain was identified during a study of regulatory T cells in long-lasting Graves disease. This clonotype was seen ten or more times. Construction of TCR beta libraries relied on iRepertoire HTBI primers and on Arm-PCR targeting CDR3 regions. Authors' analysis steps: Among the samples, 60 to 65 TRBV and 14 TRBJ segments were identified. TCRdb passed the multiplex PCR reads through MiXCR, listing each CDR3 protein once. TCRdb assigned the V and J calls; the authors' analysis was not used. The table includes about 620,000 distinct CDR3 sequences, roughly 15% detected once. The time point denotes: newly diagnosed GD, antithyroid drugs for less than 3 months. PBMC RNA was the source of the TCR library. This CDR3 comprises 16 residues. CDR1 and CDR2 from the germline V gene are SNHLY and FYNNEI. Trimming took 6 bases from V and 0 from J, leaving 15 bases between them. In addition, the sample was reused for a study of T cells in Graves' hyperthyroidism and ophthalmopathy. That report notes: The HTBI set primed first-round TCR CDR3 RT-PCR. Stable hyperthyroidism was told apart from ophthalmopathy by a model built on 13 V-J features.

The TCR comes from a woman aged 30 to 39 with Graves disease. The sample in question was peripheral blood mononuclear cells (PBMCs), obtained at new diagnosis, from a patient treated with antithyroid drugs. This chain connects TRBV2 to TRBJ1-5; a weak D match, TRBD1 (6 bases). CDR3 protein: CASRWGGLYSNQPQHF. Written as DNA, the CDR3 is TGTGCCAGCAGATGGGGGGGGCTTTATAGCAATCAGCCCCAGCATTTT.